This is a list of T cell receptor beta chains from one sample in a study of glioma-infiltrating T cells. TCRdb re-analysed the multiplex PCR reads in MiXCR, keeping a single row per CDR3 protein. This table has some 190,000 distinct CDR3 sequences, around 30% appearing once. Material: glioma tissue, nonneoplastic brain tissue, or PBMCs (not recorded which). These receptors came from a human donor with low-grade glioma or glioblastoma, undergoing nonglioma brain surgery, or in good health (not recorded which). The CDR3 runs from the conserved cysteine through the conserved F or W. Fields, in order: J gene, D gene, V gene, clone size, CDR3 protein, CDR3 DNA. A D gene is named only where the DNA matches it firmly. The size of a clone is reported for some rows only, either as once, few or many, or as a class for expanded clones.

j_call: TRBJ2-7
d_call: .
v_call: TRBV18
clone_size: .
cdr3_aa: CASSAGSGEQYF
cdr3_nt: TGTGCCAGCTCAGCAGGGTCGGGGGAGCAGTACTTC

j_call: TRBJ2-1
d_call: .
v_call: TRBV7-2
clone_size: many
cdr3_aa: CASSWGSSIGGGEQFF
cdr3_nt: TGTGCCAGCAGCTGGGGGTCGAGCATCGGGGGCGGTGAGCAGTTCTTC

j_call: TRBJ2-7
d_call: .
v_call: TRBV10-3
clone_size: many
cdr3_aa: CAISEVGPPYEQYF
cdr3_nt: TGTGCCATCAGTGAGGTTGGGCCACCCTACGAGCAGTACTTC

j_call: TRBJ2-3
d_call: TRBD2
v_call: TRBV6-2/TRBV6-3
clone_size: .
cdr3_aa: CASNPTGSGASTDTQYF
cdr3_nt: TGTGCCAGCAATCCGACCGGTAGCGGGGCCAGCACAGATACGCAGTATTTT

j_call: TRBJ1-6
d_call: .
v_call: TRBV5-1
clone_size: few
cdr3_aa: CASSRDNNSPLHF
cdr3_nt: TGCGCCAGCAGCCGGGACAATAATTCACCCCTCCACTTT

j_call: TRBJ1-1
d_call: .
v_call: TRBV28
clone_size: many
cdr3_aa: CASSSVNQGGEAFF
cdr3_nt: TGTGCCAGCAGTTCCGTTAATCAGGGCGGTGAAGCTTTCTTT

j_call: TRBJ2-5
d_call: TRBD1
v_call: TRBV12-3/TRBV12-4
clone_size: .
cdr3_aa: CASTFGDRGPETQYF
cdr3_nt: TGTGCCAGCACCTTCGGGGACAGGGGGCCGGAGACCCAGTACTTC

j_call: TRBJ2-3
d_call: .
v_call: TRBV10-3
clone_size: many
cdr3_aa: CAISEEPGLRTDTQYF
cdr3_nt: TGTGCCATCAGTGAGGAACCGGGACTGCGCACAGATACGCAGTATTTT

j_call: TRBJ2-3
d_call: .
v_call: TRBV4-3
clone_size: .
cdr3_aa: CASRQDGRDVDTQYF
cdr3_nt: TGCGCCAGCAGACAAGATGGAAGGGACGTGGATACGCAGTATTTT

j_call: TRBJ2-7
d_call: .
v_call: TRBV6-2/TRBV6-3
clone_size: many
cdr3_aa: CASSYSPSRQDSYEQYF
cdr3_nt: TGTGCCAGCAGTTACTCGCCTTCGAGGCAGGACTCCTACGAGCAGTACTTC